This T cell receptor (beta chain) stems from a study of vaccination effects on CD4 cells after COVID-19. Study context: The median interval between the second dose and post-vaccine sampling was 72 days.

Using immunoSEQ multiplex PCR, the repertoire was profiled, and TCRdb retains in-frame clones only, with some absent. The sample holds 65,000 to 90,000 clones, roughly 73% seen once. Comments on this clone: Its antigen is still unknown.

Trimming removed 2 bases from V and 10 bases from J, with 9 bases in between. CDR1 MNHNY and CDR2 SVGAGI come from the germline V gene (reference sequence). The CDR3 is 12 amino acids. Following 10 days of culture, CD4+ T cells were isolated. Subjects were given two BNT162b2 or mRNA-1273 vaccine doses. The rearrangement links TRBV6-6 to TRBJ2-1, with D unclear. The sample was CD4+ T cells from PBMCs cultured without peptide, taken after COVID-19 vaccination. The sequence was collected from a human donor who received a COVID-19 vaccine. The CDR3: CASSYMVGEQFF. CDR3 coding DNA: TGTGCCAGCAGTTACATGGTGGGGGAGCAGTTCTTC.